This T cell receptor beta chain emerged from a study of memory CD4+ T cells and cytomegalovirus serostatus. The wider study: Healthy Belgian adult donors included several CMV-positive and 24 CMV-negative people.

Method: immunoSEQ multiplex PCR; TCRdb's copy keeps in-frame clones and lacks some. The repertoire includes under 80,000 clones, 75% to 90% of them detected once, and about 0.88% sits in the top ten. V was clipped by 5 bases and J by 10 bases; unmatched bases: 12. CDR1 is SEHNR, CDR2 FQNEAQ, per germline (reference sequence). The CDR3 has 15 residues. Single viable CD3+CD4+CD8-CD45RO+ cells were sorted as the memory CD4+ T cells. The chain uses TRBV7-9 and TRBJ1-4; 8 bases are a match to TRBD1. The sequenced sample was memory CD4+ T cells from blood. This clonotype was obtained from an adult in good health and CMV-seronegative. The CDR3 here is CASSRRTGPEGKLFF. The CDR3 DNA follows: TGTGCCAGCAGCCGAAGGACAGGGCCCGAGGGAAAACTGTTTTTT. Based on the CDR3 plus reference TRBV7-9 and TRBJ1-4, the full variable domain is DTGVSQNPRHKITKRGQNVTFRCDPISEHNRLYWYRQTLGQGPEFLTYFQNEAQLEKSRLLSDRFSAERPKGSFSTLEIQRTEQGDSAMYLCASSRRTGPEGKLFFGSGTQLSVL.